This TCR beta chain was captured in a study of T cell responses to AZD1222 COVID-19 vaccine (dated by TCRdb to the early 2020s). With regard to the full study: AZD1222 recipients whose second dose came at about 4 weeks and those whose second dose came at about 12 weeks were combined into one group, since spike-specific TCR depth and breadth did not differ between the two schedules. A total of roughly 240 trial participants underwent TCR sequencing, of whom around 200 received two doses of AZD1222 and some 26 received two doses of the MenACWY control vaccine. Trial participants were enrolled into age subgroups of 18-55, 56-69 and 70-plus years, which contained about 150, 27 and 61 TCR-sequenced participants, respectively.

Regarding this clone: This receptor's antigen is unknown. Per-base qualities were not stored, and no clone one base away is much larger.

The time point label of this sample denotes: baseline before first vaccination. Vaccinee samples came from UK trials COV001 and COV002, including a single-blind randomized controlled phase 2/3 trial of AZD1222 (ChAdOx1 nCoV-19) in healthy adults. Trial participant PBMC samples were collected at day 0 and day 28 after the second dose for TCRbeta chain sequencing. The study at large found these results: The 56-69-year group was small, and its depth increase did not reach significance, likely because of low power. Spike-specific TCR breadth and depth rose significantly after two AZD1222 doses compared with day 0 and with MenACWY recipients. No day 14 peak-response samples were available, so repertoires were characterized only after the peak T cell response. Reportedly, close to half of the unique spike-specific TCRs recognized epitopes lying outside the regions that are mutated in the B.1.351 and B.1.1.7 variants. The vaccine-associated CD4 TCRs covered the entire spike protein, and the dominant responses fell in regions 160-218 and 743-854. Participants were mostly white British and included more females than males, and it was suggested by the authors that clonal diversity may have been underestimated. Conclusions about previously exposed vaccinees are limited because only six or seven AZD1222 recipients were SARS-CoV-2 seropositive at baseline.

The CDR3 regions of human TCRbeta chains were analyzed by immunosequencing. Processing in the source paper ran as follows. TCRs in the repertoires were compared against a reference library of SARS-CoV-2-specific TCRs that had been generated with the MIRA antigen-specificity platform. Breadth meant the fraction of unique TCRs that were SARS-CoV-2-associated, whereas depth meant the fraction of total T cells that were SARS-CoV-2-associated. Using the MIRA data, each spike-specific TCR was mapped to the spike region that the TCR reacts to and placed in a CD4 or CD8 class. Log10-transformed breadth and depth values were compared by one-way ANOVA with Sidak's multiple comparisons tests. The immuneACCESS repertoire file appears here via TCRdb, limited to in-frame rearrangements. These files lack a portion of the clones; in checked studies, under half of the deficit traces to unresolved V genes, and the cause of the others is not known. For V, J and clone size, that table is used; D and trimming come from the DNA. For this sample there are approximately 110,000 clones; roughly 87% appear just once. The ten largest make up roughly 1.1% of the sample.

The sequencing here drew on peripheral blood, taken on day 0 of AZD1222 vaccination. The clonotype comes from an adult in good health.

The CDR3 in this case is CASSQDRNPLGGGSNNEQFF. The DNA sequence reads TGCGCCAGCAGCCAAGATCGGAACCCTTTAGGGGGGGGGTCCAACAATGAGCAGTTCTTC. The V gene is TRBV4-3 and the J gene is TRBJ2-1, and possibly TRBD2, on 7 matching bases. CDR1 and CDR2 are drawn from the germline V gene: LGHNA, YSLEER. V and J lose 0 bases and 5 bases, and a span of 26 bases separates them. The CDR3 runs 20 amino acids, cysteine and phenylalanine included. Only the CDR3 DNA stays, 60 bases, in frame from base 1.